The 32 T cell receptor beta chains below were found in one sample sequenced in a study of blood T cells in healthy people across ages. The use of a sample-barcoded 5' primer and a J-beta primer mix characterized a second PCR of about 6 to 11 cycles. TCRdb re-called the 5' RACE reads through MiXCR, storing one row per CDR3 protein. This table has approximately 1.5 million distinct CDR3 sequences, approximately 43% appearing once. Sequences were obtained from blood. The receptors derive from a woman younger than 35 in good health.

The gene calls are TRBV28 and TRBJ2-1; D remains ambiguous. The V end lost 6 bases, the J end lost 6 bases, and 15 bases lay between the germline ends. This CDR3 contains 14 residues. CDR1 MDHEN and CDR2 SYDVKM come from the germline V gene. The CDR3 nucleotides read TGTGCCAGCAGCTCTTCTGGCAACCCCAATGAGCAGTTCTTC. Protein sequence: CASSSSGNPNEQFF.

This clonotype appeared a few times. The chain carries TRBV20-1 and TRBJ2-3, with D perhaps TRBD2 (6 bases). The CDR3 has 15 amino acids. V dropped 1 base and J dropped 0 bases, with 11 bases sitting between them. CDR1 and CDR2 (germline): DFQATT, SNEGSKA (reference sequence). CDR3 residues: CSARVGGFSTDTQYF. In DNA form, the CDR3 reads TGCAGTGCTAGAGTGGGGGGTTTTAGCACAGATACGCAGTATTTT.

This clonotype appeared a few times. The J gene is TRBJ2-1, the V gene TRBV24-1; 9 bases align to TRBD1. Germline loops: CDR1 KGHDR, CDR2 SFDVKD. The V and J ends lost 2 bases and 15 bases, in that order; junction bases with no gene match: 7. The CDR3 has 13 amino acids. This CDR3 reads CATSDSTGGSRFF. The CDR3 DNA follows: TGTGCCACCAGTGATTCGACAGGGGGGTCCCGGTTCTTC.

This clonotype has just a few counts. The rearrangement joins TRBV15 to TRBJ2-4; D may be TRBD2 (6 bases). V was shortened by 0 bases and J by 0 bases, with 12 bases between the two germline ends. This CDR3 comprises 17 residues. Germline-derived CDR1 and CDR2 are LNHNV and YYDKDF (reference sequence). The chain's CDR3 is CATSRDLAALAKNIQYF. The CDR3 DNA sequence: TGTGCCACCAGCAGAGATTTAGCGGCCCTAGCCAAAAACATTCAGTACTTC.

This chain connects TRBV20-1 to TRBJ2-1; D tentatively reads TRBD1 or TRBD2 (5 bases each). The V end was cut by 3 bases, the J end by 4 bases, with 16 bases between. CDR3 length equals 15 residues. Per germline, CDR1 DFQATT and CDR2 SNEGSKA (reference sequence). In DNA, the CDR3 is TGCAGTGCTAGTGGGGGTCCCAGAGTTTACAATGAGCAGTTCTTC. Amino acid sequence: CSASGGPRVYNEQFF.

This clonotype has a handful of counts. A read error may account for a junction end that differs from germline. The V gene is TRBV20-1, the J gene TRBJ2-3, with 7 bases lining up with TRBD1. CDR1 is DFQATT and CDR2 is SNEGSKA in the germline V gene (reference sequence). This CDR3 region has 12 residues. CDR3 sequence (DNA): TGCAGTGCTGGGGACAGCACATATACGCAGTATTTT. It yields the protein CSAGDSTYTQYF.

The chain links TRBV4-3 to TRBJ1-1, with D unclear. The germline V gene has CDR1 LGHNA and CDR2 YSLEER. The germline V and J ends were trimmed by 1 base and 3 bases, with 6 bases remaining between them. The length of the CDR3 is 13 residues. The CDR3 DNA reads as TGCGCCAGCAGCCAAGTCTCGTACACTGAAGCTTTCTTT. Translating gives CASSQVSYTEAFF.

V is TRBV7-3 and J is TRBJ2-1, with TRBD2 identical over 12 bases. The CDR3 spans 19 residues. V shed 1 base, J shed 2 bases, and the junction held 9 bases outside the gene matches. Germline CDR1 is SGHTA and CDR2 is FQGTGA. CDR3 coding DNA: TGTGCCAGCAGCTTAAGAGGACTAGCGGGAACATATACCTACAATGAGCAGTTCTTC. Amino acids: CASSLRGLAGTYTYNEQFF.

This clonotype was counted once. The rearrangement links TRBV7-9 to TRBJ1-6; TRBD1 might be the D (6 bases). This CDR3 is built from 17 residues. Deletions cut 4 bases from V and 0 bases from J, with 13 bases between. CDR1 is SEHNR and CDR2 is FQNEAQ in the germline V gene (reference sequence). CDR3 region: CASSSGASSSYNSPLHF. The CDR3, as DNA: TGTGCCAGCAGCTCAGGGGCCTCGAGCTCCTATAATTCACCCCTCCACTTT.

The chain employs TRBV9 and TRBJ2-1, with D tentatively TRBD2 (5 bases). Looked up from germline, CDR1 is SGDLS and CDR2 is YYNGEE. V lost 0 bases and J lost 9, with 13 bases in between. This CDR3 has 14 amino acids. For the CDR3, the DNA is TGTGCCAGCAGCGTAGGAGAGAGGGTGGCTGAGCAGTTCTTC. It is translated as CASSVGERVAEQFF. The full variable domain, with the rest looked up from reference TRBV9 and TRBJ2-1, is DSGVTQTPKHLITATGQRVTLRCSPRSGDLSVYWYQQSLDQGLQFLIQYYNGEERAKGNILERFSAQQFPDLHSELNLSSLELGDSALYFCASSVGERVAEQFFGPGTRLTVL.

This chain connects TRBV12-3 or TRBV12-4 to TRBJ1-1; 7 bases are a match to TRBD1. Trimming removed 5 bases from V and 5 bases from J; junction bases left unmatched: 8. CDR3 size: 14 residues. The CDR3 DNA sequence: TGTGCCAGCAGTCATGACAGGGTGGGTACTGAAGCTTTCTTT. It encodes CASSHDRVGTEAFF.

In DNA, the CDR3 is TGCAGTGCTCCCTGGAGAGGGGCCTCCTACGAGCAGTACTTC. The encoded protein is CSAPWRGASYEQYF. The chain links TRBV20-1 to TRBJ2-7; D tentatively reads TRBD1 or TRBD2 (5 bases each). CDR1 DFQATT and CDR2 SNEGSKA come from the germline V gene (reference sequence). The CDR3 spans 14 residues. The ends were cut back, 5 bases at V and 0 bases at J, with 14 bases in the middle.

This clonotype has only a few counts. The chain combines TRBV9 with TRBJ2-1, with D perhaps given as TRBD1 or TRBD2 (6 bases each). V was clipped by 3 bases and J by 3 bases, with 13 bases between them. Germline values: CDR1 SGDLS, CDR2 YYNGEE. This CDR3 has 15 amino acids. The CDR3 DNA follows: TGTGCCAGCAGCGCCGGGGGCGCCTACTACAATGAGCAGTTCTTC. Translation gives CASSAGGAYYNEQFF. Combining the CDR3 with reference TRBV9 and TRBJ2-1 gives the whole variable domain DSGVTQTPKHLITATGQRVTLRCSPRSGDLSVYWYQQSLDQGLQFLIQYYNGEERAKGNILERFSAQQFPDLHSELNLSSLELGDSALYFCASSAGGAYYNEQFFGPGTRLTVL.

The chain uses TRBV7-9 and TRBJ1-2; D may be TRBD1 (5 bases). V was cut by 1 base and J by 12 bases, with 12 bases left in between. This CDR3 has 12 residues. The germline CDR1 and CDR2 sequences are SEHNR and FQNEAQ (reference sequence). The CDR3 reads CASSLGQGEDTF. The CDR3, as DNA: TGTGCCAGCAGCTTAGGGCAGGGAGAGGACACCTTC. The whole variable domain, filled in from reference TRBV7-9 and TRBJ1-2, reads DTGVSQNPRHKITKRGQNVTFRCDPISEHNRLYWYRQTLGQGPEFLTYFQNEAQLEKSRLLSDRFSAERPKGSFSTLEIQRTEQGDSAMYLCASSLGQGEDTFGSGTRLTVV.

This clonotype was counted between two and nine times. V is TRBV12-3 or TRBV12-4 and J is TRBJ1-2, with 9 bases matching TRBD1. The trim removed 6 bases at V and 7 bases at J, leaving 9 bases unmatched. The CDR3 has 14 amino acids. The CDR3 coding sequence is TGTGCCAGCAGAGACCGGGACAGGGCTTCTGGCTACACCTTC. It yields the protein CASRDRDRASGYTF.

The chain recombines TRBV20-1 with TRBJ2-4; no clear D gene. Judging by the DNA end, TRBJ2-7 fits better; the J call may be wrong. The CDR3 has 12 residues. Germline V gives CDR1 DFQATT, CDR2 SNEGSKA (reference sequence). As DNA, the CDR3 is TGCAGTGCCTTGTCCCGGGTCTACGAGCAGTACTTC. Its protein product is CSALSRVYEQYF.

This rearrangement joins TRBV4-3 to TRBJ2-3, with D maybe TRBD1 (6 bases). CDR3 size: 16 residues. The V gene's germline CDR1 is LGHNA and CDR2 YSLEER. Trimming cost V 1 base and J 2 bases, with 13 bases left between them. The CDR3 DNA reads as TGCGCCAGCAGCCAAGTGACAGGCATCAACACAGATACGCAGTATTTT. Its protein product is CASSQVTGINTDTQYF.

This clonotype was found a few times. The chain links TRBV9 to TRBJ2-7; D ambiguous. The CDR3 loop spans 13 amino acids. Trimming stripped 0 bases from V and 5 bases from J, with 9 bases between. Germline CDR1 and CDR2: SGDLS and YYNGEE. The CDR3 DNA is TGTGCCAGCAGCGTAGATAGGACGGACGAGCAGTACTTC. This sequence encodes CASSVDRTDEQYF.

V usage is TRBV24-1 and J usage is TRBJ2-3; 11 bases map to TRBD2. Per the germline V gene, CDR1 is KGHDR and CDR2 is SFDVKD. This CDR3 is built from 16 residues. The junction had 5 bases not matched to a gene; V was cut back by 4 bases and J by 3 bases. The CDR3 bases are TGTGCCACCAGTGACACACTAGCGGGAGTTACAGATACGCAGTATTTT. Its translation: CATSDTLAGVTDTQYF.

A few counts support this clonotype. The chain uses TRBV29-1 and TRBJ1-2; no clear D. Trimming left V 3 bases short and J 3 bases short, with 11 bases between. The length of the CDR3 is 13 residues. The V gene's germline CDR1 is SQVTM and CDR2 ANQGSEA. Here the CDR3 reads CSVDDGEDYGYTF. Here the CDR3 DNA reads TGCAGCGTTGACGACGGAGAAGACTATGGCTACACCTTC.

The rearrangement uses TRBV9 and TRBJ2-3, with TRBD2 identical over 11 bases. Looked up from germline, CDR1 is SGDLS and CDR2 is YYNGEE. Unmatched junction bases numbered 9, after V lost 4 bases and J lost 5 bases. This CDR3 is built from 16 residues. In DNA, the CDR3 is TGTGCCAGCAGCCGCCTAGCGGGGGGCGGGGGAGATACGCAGTATTTT. Its translation is CASSRLAGGGGDTQYF.

This clonotype is a singleton in its sample. One end of the junction is discordant with germline, which a read error may explain. The rearrangement uses TRBV4-1 and TRBJ1-2, with D perhaps TRBD1 (6 bases). Germline CDR1 MGHRA, CDR2 YSYEKL. The CDR3 extends over 14 amino acids. The CDR3 is CASSLAGDSRGYTF. The CDR3, as DNA: TGCGCCAGCAGCCTTGCAGGGGATTCAAGAGGCTACACTTTC.

This clonotype was observed many times. The V and J genes are TRBV29-1 and TRBJ1-1; no clear D gene. The CDR3 extends over 11 amino acids. Germline V gene data show CDR1 as SQVTM and CDR2 as ANQGSEA. V shed 3 bases and J shed 4 bases, with 6 bases lying between them. The CDR3 sequence is CSVERSTEAFF. In nucleotides, the CDR3 is TGCAGCGTTGAGCGGAGCACTGAAGCTTTCTTT.

The V call is TRBV20-1, the J call TRBJ2-3; 12 bases are a match to TRBD2. The germline V gene encodes CDR1 DFQATT and CDR2 SNEGSKA (reference sequence). This CDR3 has 16 amino acids. The CDR3 spells CWAGTSGLTSTDTQYF. The CDR3 nucleotides read TGCTGGGCGGGGACTAGCGGGTTGACTAGCACAGATACGCAGTATTTT.

As DNA, the CDR3 is TGTGCCAGCAGCTTACCAGAAGTCCCGGGCGGAGGCTACACCTTC. As protein: CASSLPEVPGGGYTF. The gene calls are TRBV7-2 and TRBJ1-2; no firm D call. Trimming shortened V by 2 bases and J by 8 bases, and 18 bases separated the two germline ends. Germline CDR1 SGHTA, CDR2 FQGNSA. The CDR3 runs 15 residues.

This clonotype was seen just once. The chain is built from TRBV6-2 or TRBV6-3 and TRBJ2-4; 10 positions match TRBD2. With the DNA end fitting TRBJ2-7 better, the J assignment may be wrong. CDR1 MNHEY and CDR2 SVGEGT come from the germline V gene. The CDR3 runs 15 residues. The chain's CDR3 is CASSYVTSGAYEQYF. For the CDR3, the DNA is TGTGCCAGCAGTTACGTTACTAGCGGGGCATACGAGCAGTACTTC.

Concerning this clonotype itself: Since a much larger clone is just one base distant, this may be a read error. CDR3 DNA: TGTGCCAGCAGCTTACACAGCCCCTACGAGCAGTTCTTC. This codes for CASSLHSPYEQFF. This sequence joins TRBV7-8 and TRBJ2-1; no clear D gene. The CDR3 covers 13 residues. Trimming stripped 2 bases from V and 10 bases from J, with 12 bases between. Germline V lookup: CDR1 SGHVS, CDR2 FQNEAQ. Full variable domain (missing parts from reference TRBV7-8 and TRBJ2-1): GAGVSQSPRYKVAKRGQDVALRCDPISGHVSLFWYQQALGQGPEFLTYFQNEAQLDKSGLPSDRFFAERPEGSVSTLKIQRTQQEDSAVYLCASSLHSPYEQFFGPGTRLTVL.

This rearrangement joins TRBV4-3 to TRBJ2-2; 10 bases are shared with TRBD2. V lost 0 bases and J lost 0; bases outside the gene matches: 7. This CDR3 region has 19 residues. Germline CDR1 reads LGHNA; CDR2 reads YSLEER. CDR3 sequence: CASSQDLALAGTNTGELFF. DNA for the CDR3: TGCGCCAGCAGCCAAGATCTGGCACTAGCGGGGACGAACACCGGGGAGCTGTTTTTT.

Written as DNA, the CDR3 is TGCGCGACCGGGACGGGGCAAGTGGAGACCCAGTACTTC. Amino acids: CATGTGQVETQYF. The chain has TRBV5-1 and TRBJ2-5, with D perhaps matching TRBD1 or TRBD2 (5 bases each). Germline V gene sequence: CDR1 SGHRS, CDR2 YFSETQ. This CDR3 is 13 amino acids long.

The chain joins TRBV2 to TRBJ2-5; D ambiguous. Gene TRBJ2-7 matches the end of the DNA better, so the J call may be wrong. CDR3 length equals 12 residues. The germline CDR1 and CDR2 sequences are SNHLY and FYNNEI. CDR3 region: CASSDNSAEQYF. The CDR3 nucleotides are TGTGCCAGCAGCGATAATTCCGCCGAGCAGTACTTC.

The V gene is TRBV29-1, the J gene TRBJ1-2; D might be TRBD1 (5 bases). CDR3 length: 13 residues. CDR1 and CDR2 (germline): SQVTM, ANQGSEA. V was trimmed by 3 bases and J by 4 bases, leaving 12 bases between them. The CDR3 is CSVDGGTTYGYTF. Written as DNA, the CDR3 is TGCAGCGTTGACGGGGGGACGACCTATGGCTACACCTTC.

This chain joins TRBV10-3 and TRBJ2-5; a weak D match, TRBD2 (6 bases). The germline V gene has CDR1 ENHRY and CDR2 SYGVKD. This CDR3 is built from 12 residues. The V end was cut by 10 bases, the J end by 0 bases, with 9 bases between. CDR3 sequence: CATSGYQETQYF. CDR3 nucleotide sequence: TGTGCCACAAGCGGGTACCAAGAGACCCAGTACTTC.